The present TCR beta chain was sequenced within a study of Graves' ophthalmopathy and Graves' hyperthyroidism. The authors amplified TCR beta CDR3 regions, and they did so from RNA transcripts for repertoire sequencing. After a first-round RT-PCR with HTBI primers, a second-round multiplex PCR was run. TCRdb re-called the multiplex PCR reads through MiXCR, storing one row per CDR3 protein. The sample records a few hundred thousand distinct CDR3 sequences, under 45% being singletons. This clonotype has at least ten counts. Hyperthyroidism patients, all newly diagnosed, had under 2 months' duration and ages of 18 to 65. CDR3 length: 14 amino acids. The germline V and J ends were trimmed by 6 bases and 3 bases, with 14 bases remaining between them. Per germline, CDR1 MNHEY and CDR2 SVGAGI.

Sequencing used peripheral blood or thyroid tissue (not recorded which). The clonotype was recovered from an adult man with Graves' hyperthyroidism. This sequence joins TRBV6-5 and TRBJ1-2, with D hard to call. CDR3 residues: CASRRKTLDYGYTF. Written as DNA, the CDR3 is TGTGCCAGCAGGAGAAAGACCCTGGACTATGGCTACACCTTC.